This TCR beta chain was recorded in a study of molecular identifiers for immune sequencing clone quantification. Study results and caveats: It was shown that clones above 20 RNA copies held over 99% of effector molecules, but under 1% in naive cells. Spiked Jurkat TCR RNA originating from one cell could reportedly be identified amid one million naive cells.

Trimming removed 5 bases from V and 3 bases from J; junction bases left unmatched: 6. CDR1 is DFQATT, CDR2 SNEGSKA, per germline (reference sequence). This CDR3 comprises 16 residues. Sorted inputs of roughly 17,000 to 1,000,000 cells, with 10%, 30% or 50% RNA, yielded naive CD8 libraries. Listed TCR primers and previously described methods were used for bulk TCR libraries. TCRdb re-derived calls from the PCR reads in MiXCR, one entry per CDR3 protein. The sample has about 300,000 distinct CDR3 sequences, over 20% seen once. This clonotype was seen many times. Its antigen is currently unknown. Input material: naive CD8+ T cells from blood, with Jurkat cell RNA spiked in. Subset in this sample: FACS-sorted CD8+CD4-CCR7+CD45RA+ naive T cells. The TCR comes from a human donor in good health. Some libraries in this study had Jurkat cell RNA spiked in. The chain is built from TRBV20-1 and TRBJ2-3; 15 bases fit TRBD2. Here the CDR3 reads CSAEEGTSGRTDTQYF. As DNA, the CDR3 is TGCAGTGCTGAAGAAGGGACTAGCGGGAGGACAGATACGCAGTATTTT.